This T cell receptor beta chain is from a study of shared clonotypes between healthy human individuals. Whole-study findings and limits: An expected dependence of interdonor clonotype sharing on sequencing depth was noted. It was only blood that was sampled, and tissue repertoires likely differ.

Terminally differentiated effector memory CD45RA+ cells were excluded by CCR7 positive selection of CD45RO-negative cells. Nashville, Tennessee was home to all donors, each a Caucasian adult. Germline V CDR1 and CDR2: MNHEY, SMNVEV (reference sequence). The CDR3 consists of 16 residues. The V segment lost 0 bases and the J segment 3 bases; nucleotides outside the gene matches: 8. On this clone: Its specificity is unknown.

TCRdb's copy holds only in-frame clones and misses some; the assay was immunoSEQ multiplex PCR. There are 600,000 or so clones in the sample; roughly 95% occur only once, and around 0.12% lies in the top ten. The sample consisted of naive CD8+ T cells sorted from blood. The rearrangement joins TRBV27 to TRBJ2-7; 7 bases line up with TRBD1. This sequence originates from a woman in her twenties or thirties in good health. The DNA for the CDR3 is TGTGCCAGCAGTTTATCGTCTGGGACAGCAGACTACGAGCAGTACTTC. Translating gives CASSLSSGTADYEQYF.